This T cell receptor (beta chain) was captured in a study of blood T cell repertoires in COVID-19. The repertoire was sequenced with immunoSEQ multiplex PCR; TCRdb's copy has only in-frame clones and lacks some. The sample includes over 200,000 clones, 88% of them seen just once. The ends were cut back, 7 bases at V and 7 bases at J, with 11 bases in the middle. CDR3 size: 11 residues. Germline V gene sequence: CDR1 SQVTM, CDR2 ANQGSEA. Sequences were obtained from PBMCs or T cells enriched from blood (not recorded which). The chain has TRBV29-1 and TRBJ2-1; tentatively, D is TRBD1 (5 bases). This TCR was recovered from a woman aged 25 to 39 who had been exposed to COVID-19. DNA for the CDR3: TGCAGCGGACAGACTGTTAATGAGCAGTTCTTC. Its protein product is CSGQTVNEQFF.